The 20 T cell receptor beta chains in this list originate from one sample, sequenced in a study of T cell responses to AZD1222 COVID-19 vaccine. Profiled with immunoSEQ multiplex PCR; TCRdb holds only in-frame clones, not every one. The table lists 150,000 to 200,000 clones, roughly 88% of them singletons, with 0.99% in the top ten. The specimen comprised peripheral blood, sampled on day 0 of AZD1222 vaccination. The receptor source for this set is an adult in good health.

The sample holds a few counts of this clone. V gene TRBV19 combines with J gene TRBJ1-3; TRBD1 is a possible D gene (5 bases). Trimming cost V 7 bases and J 6 bases, with 16 bases left between them. The CDR3 runs to 14 residues. Germline values: CDR1 LNHDA, CDR2 SQIVND (reference sequence). CDR3 region: CASTLRQGENTIYF. In DNA, the CDR3 is TGTGCCAGTACCTTGCGCCAGGGTGAAAACACCATATATTTT.

The rearrangement uses TRBV29-1 and TRBJ1-1; TRBD1 is a possible D gene (6 bases). V gave up 5 bases and J gave up 6 bases, with 16 bases separating them. Germline V lookup: CDR1 SQVTM, CDR2 ANQGSEA. CDR3 length: 13 amino acids. CDR3 sequence: CSVSDLGGAEAFF. The CDR3 DNA follows: TGCAGCGTTTCGGATCTGGGGGGCGCTGAAGCTTTCTTT.

This clone was seen only a few times. The CDR3 DNA reads as TGTGCCAGCAGCTTAGGACAGGGCACTGAAGCTTTCTTT. It encodes CASSLGQGTEAFF. The chain has TRBV11-3 and TRBJ1-1; 7 bases are a match to TRBD1. V was pared by 1 base and J by 4 bases, with 0 bases of the junction left unmatched. This CDR3 has 13 amino acids. Looked up from germline, CDR1 is SGHNT and CDR2 is YENEEA.

The V and J genes are TRBV27 and TRBJ2-7; maybe TRBD2 (6 bases). Deletions cut 9 bases from V and 7 bases from J, with 16 bases between. The CDR3 is 12 amino acids. The germline gives CDR1 MNHEY, CDR2 SMNVEV (reference sequence). CDR3 coding DNA: TGTGCCAGTGCCTTAGCGGCAGGAGAGCAGTACTTC. It specifies CASALAAGEQYF.

V usage is TRBV5-1 and J usage is TRBJ2-7, with a tentative D call TRBD2 (5 bases). The CDR3 runs to 15 residues. The V gene's germline CDR1 is SGHRS and CDR2 YFSETQ. V lost 4 bases to trimming and J lost 4 bases, with 18 bases between them. The CDR3 sequence: CASSPVAGEEYEQYF. CDR3 nucleotides: TGCGCCAGCAGCCCCGTGGCCGGGGAAGAATACGAGCAGTACTTC.

The rearrangement joins TRBV24-1 to TRBJ2-2; 8 nucleotides match TRBD2. Germline values: CDR1 KGHDR, CDR2 SFDVKD. The CDR3 covers 13 residues. After removal of 6 bases from V and 7 bases from J, the junction contained 3 bases not matched to a gene. The CDR3: CATSRGGFGELFF. The CDR3 nucleotides read TGTGCCACCAGTCGGGGGGGTTTCGGGGAGCTGTTTTTT.

The chain combines TRBV2 with TRBJ1-3, with 8 bases that match TRBD1. CDR1 SNHLY and CDR2 FYNNEI come from the germline V gene. The trim removed 5 bases at V and 2 bases at J, leaving 2 bases unmatched. This CDR3 region has 14 residues. For the CDR3, the DNA is TGTGCCAGCAGTCAGGGGGCTACTGGAAACACCATATATTTT. The encoded protein is CASSQGATGNTIYF. Drawing the rest from reference TRBV2 and TRBJ1-3, the complete variable domain is EPEVTQTPSHQVTQMGQEVILRCVPISNHLYFYWYRQILGQKVEFLVSFYNNEISEKSEIFDDQFSVERPDGSNFTLKIRSTKLEDSAMYFCASSQGATGNTIYFGEGSWLTVV.

The chain has TRBV3-1 (or the pseudogene TRBV3-2) and TRBJ2-7, with 7 bases lining up with TRBD1. Trimming removed 0 bases from V and 4 bases from J; junction bases left unmatched: 3. This CDR3 is built from 14 residues. CDR1 LGHDT and CDR2 YNNKEL come from the germline V gene (reference sequence). CDR3 bases: TGTGCCAGCAGCCAAGAAAGGGGGCGGTACGAGCAGTACTTC. Translating it yields CASSQERGRYEQYF.

The CDR3 loop reads CASSVEVWGHLRGNTIYF. The DNA of the CDR3 is TGTGCCAGCAGCGTAGAGGTCTGGGGGCATCTACGTGGAAACACCATATATTTT. This rearrangement joins TRBV9 to TRBJ1-3; perhaps TRBD1 as D (6 bases). Deletions cut 0 bases from V and 3 bases from J, with 19 bases between. Looked up from germline, CDR1 is SGDLS and CDR2 is YYNGEE. There are 18 residues in the CDR3. The entire variable domain, with the rest obtained from reference TRBV9 and TRBJ1-3, is as follows: DSGVTQTPKHLITATGQRVTLRCSPRSGDLSVYWYQQSLDQGLQFLIQYYNGEERAKGNILERFSAQQFPDLHSELNLSSLELGDSALYFCASSVEVWGHLRGNTIYFGEGSWLTVV.

This chain uses TRBV7-9 with TRBJ2-7; D ambiguous. CDR1 SEHNR and CDR2 FQNEAQ come from the germline V gene (reference sequence). V was shortened by 1 base and J by 1 base, with 8 bases between the two germline ends. This CDR3 has 14 amino acids. CDR3 sequence reads: CASSLGASSYEQYF. In nucleotides, the CDR3 is TGTGCCAGCAGCTTAGGTGCATCGTCCTACGAGCAGTACTTC.

The chain recombines TRBV29-1 with TRBJ2-5; D ambiguous. V was clipped by 3 bases and J by 4 bases, with 9 bases between them. This CDR3 is 12 amino acids long. CDR1 SQVTM and CDR2 ANQGSEA come from the germline V gene. CDR3 region: CSVDHGPETQYF. CDR3 nucleotides: TGCAGCGTTGACCACGGCCCAGAGACCCAGTACTTC.

V and J are TRBV4-1 and TRBJ2-3; the match to TRBD2 covers 7 bases. The CDR3 is 17 residues long. V was pared by 0 bases and J by 7 bases, with 13 bases of the junction left unmatched. Germline CDR1 MGHRA, CDR2 YSYEKL. This CDR3 reads CASSQDPGEGLMNTQYF. Written as DNA, the CDR3 is TGCGCCAGCAGCCAAGATCCGGGGGAGGGCCTTATGAATACGCAGTATTTT.

This chain uses TRBV12-3 or TRBV12-4 with TRBJ2-1; weak D call: TRBD2 (6 bases). This CDR3 is built from 13 residues. V shed 3 bases and J shed 6 bases, with 9 bases lying between them. The CDR3 region is CASSFPGLNEQFF. The CDR3 DNA follows: TGTGCCAGCAGTTTCCCGGGACTCAATGAGCAGTTCTTC.

The sample holds one count of this clone. The V and J genes are TRBV20-1 and TRBJ1-2; TRBD1 is a possible D gene (6 bases). This CDR3 has 18 residues. V lost 3 bases to trimming and J lost 5 bases, with 28 bases between them. CDR1 and CDR2 from the germline V gene are DFQATT and SNEGSKA (reference sequence). The CDR3 is CSASNQGTAYYSPYGYTF. The DNA for the CDR3 is TGCAGTGCTAGTAATCAGGGGACTGCCTACTATTCCCCTTATGGCTACACCTTC.

The rearrangement joins TRBV6-2 or TRBV6-3 to TRBJ2-3; D is ambiguous. The CDR3 spans 15 residues. The V end was cut by 0 bases, the J end by 0 bases, with 7 bases between. From germline, CDR1 is MNHEY and CDR2 SVGEGT. In DNA form, the CDR3 reads TGTGCCAGCAGTTACTCGAAATCTAGCACAGATACGCAGTATTTT. Protein product: CASSYSKSSTDTQYF.

V gene TRBV12-3 or TRBV12-4 combines with J gene TRBJ2-7, with 7 bases aligning to TRBD2. The length of the CDR3 is 13 residues. With V trimmed by 3 bases and J by 2 bases, 1 base remained unmatched. CDR3 sequence reads: CASSLGGTYEQYF. The CDR3 DNA reads as TGTGCCAGCAGTTTGGGGGGGACCTACGAGCAGTACTTC.

This rearrangement joins TRBV5-1 to TRBJ1-2; TRBD1 agrees at 8 bases. V shed 4 bases and J 3 bases; nucleotides not matched to a gene: 5. The CDR3 runs 14 residues. In germline, CDR1 is SGHRS, CDR2 YFSETQ. Written as DNA, the CDR3 is TGCGCCAGCAGCCCACAGGGACAGGACTATGGCTACACCTTC. Translation gives CASSPQGQDYGYTF.

V gene TRBV5-5 combines with J gene TRBJ2-7, with unresolved D. V was cut by 4 bases and J by 1 base, with 12 bases left in between. The CDR3 spans 14 residues. Germline CDR1 reads SGHKS; CDR2 reads YYEKEE (reference sequence). CDR3 nucleotides: TGTGCCAGCAGCATCAACTCATGGTCCTACGAGCAGTACTTC. Translation gives CASSINSWSYEQYF.

The gene calls are TRBV5-1 and TRBJ2-7, with TRBD2 as a possible D gene (5 bases). The CDR3 loop spans 14 amino acids. Germline assignment: CDR1 SGHRS and CDR2 YFSETQ. With 2 bases removed from V and 3 bases from J, the gap between germline ends came to 12 bases. DNA of the CDR3: TGCGCCAGCAGCTTACTCCCCAGCGGCTACGAGCAGTACTTC. Amino acid sequence: CASSLLPSGYEQYF.

The chain uses TRBV9 and TRBJ2-5; D not certain. V shed 0 bases and J shed 6 bases, with 12 bases lying between them. Germline CDR1 is SGDLS and CDR2 is YYNGEE. This CDR3 is 14 amino acids long. The CDR3, as DNA: TGTGCCAGCAGCGTAGCTACTGGGTCGAAGACCCAGTACTTC. This encodes CASSVATGSKTQYF.